This T cell receptor beta chain was observed in a study of T-cell reconstitution after alpha-beta-depleted transplantation in children. During its preparation, the TCRbeta library received unique molecular identifiers. From the PCR reads, TCRdb called clonotypes with MiXCR, one entry per CDR3 protein. The table lists a few hundred thousand distinct CDR3 sequences, approximately 10% of them singletons. The CDR3 extends over 12 amino acids. V was clipped by 1 base and J by 15 bases, with 13 bases between them. Per germline, CDR1 SEHNR and CDR2 FQNEAQ (reference sequence). This TCR was sampled from a human donor who donated a stem cell graft to a child with acute lymphoblastic leukemia. The sample was PBMCs from the stem cell graft donor, taken from the stem cell graft. The rearrangement links TRBV7-9 to TRBJ2-1, with D perhaps assigned TRBD1 or TRBD2 (5 bases each). CDR3: CASSLGERTRFF. CDR3 coding DNA: TGTGCCAGCAGCTTAGGGGAGCGGACAAGGTTCTTC.